The sample holds a few counts of the clone carrying this TCR beta chain. For unsorted samples, genomic DNA was extracted from tens of millions of PBMCs. What was sequenced on ten immunoSEQ deep assay plates was unsorted PBMC DNA. Authors' methods: Filtering of immunoSEQ junctional sequences could not match full-length read filtering. Using immunoSEQ multiplex PCR, the repertoire was profiled, and TCRdb retains in-frame clones only, with some absent. The DNA was the basis for D and trimming; V, J and clone size are from that table. The sample carries about 560,000 clones, around 78% recorded once. The sample originates from a study of shared clonotypes between healthy human individuals. Study as a whole: The people who gave samples were a couple of women and a few men aged 18 to 49.

The germline CDR1 and CDR2 sequences are MDHEN and SYDVKM. This CDR3 is 14 amino acids long. Trimming took 4 bases from V and 4 from J, leaving 14 bases between them. The sequence was collected from a woman aged 35 to 49 in good health. Some clones in this sample may be carry-over from other donors' samples. Sequenced input: PBMCs. V gene TRBV28 combines with J gene TRBJ2-7; D is possibly TRBD2 (7 bases). CDR3 sequence reads: CASSWGRELYEQYF. The CDR3 coding sequence is TGTGCCAGCAGTTGGGGGCGGGAGTTGTACGAGCAGTACTTC.